A single sample gave rise to the 6 T cell receptor beta chains below, sequenced in a study of T cell responses to AZD1222 COVID-19 vaccine. Assay used: immunoSEQ multiplex PCR; TCRdb lists only in-frame clones, some missing. This sample has some 130,000 clones; less than 90% occur once, and the top ten carry 2% to 2.5%. The sequences come from peripheral blood, collected on day 0 of AZD1222 vaccination. These receptors were obtained from an adult in good health.

The chain combines TRBV4-1 with TRBJ1-1; D gene unclear. With 0 bases removed from V and 3 bases from J, the gap between germline ends came to 11 bases. CDR3 length: 15 amino acids. Per the germline V gene, CDR1 is MGHRA and CDR2 is YSYEKL. The CDR3 loop is CASSQEVARYTEAFF. CDR3 DNA sequence: TGCGCCAGCAGCCAAGAAGTTGCCAGATACACTGAAGCTTTCTTT.

The count of this clone is one. V usage is TRBV11-2 and J usage is TRBJ1-1; TRBD1 matches 9 bases. Trimming removed 2 bases from V and 0 bases from J; junction bases left unmatched: 4. There are 16 residues in the CDR3. The germline V gene has CDR1 SGHAT and CDR2 FQNNGV. CDR3 region: CASSLFGQGMNTEAFF. The CDR3 region has the DNA TGTGCCAGCAGCTTATTCGGACAGGGGATGAACACTGAAGCTTTCTTT.

The rearrangement uses TRBV6-5 and TRBJ2-7, with 11 bases fitting TRBD1. The V segment lost 6 bases and the J segment 2 bases; nucleotides outside the gene matches: 6. The length of the CDR3 is 15 residues. The germline gives CDR1 MNHEY, CDR2 SVGAGI. The CDR3 DNA follows: TGTGCCAGCAGCAAAGGGACAGGGGGACCCTACGAGCAGTACTTC. It yields the protein CASSKGTGGPYEQYF.

The chain couples TRBV2 to TRBJ1-1, with D possibly being TRBD1 (6 bases). Between the trimmed V and J ends, which lost 7 bases and 4 bases, there was a span of 16 bases. This CDR3 comprises 14 residues. CDR1 SNHLY and CDR2 FYNNEI come from the germline V gene. In DNA form, the CDR3 reads TGTGCCAGCAACCCGACAGGAACGGGCACTGAAGCTTTCTTT. Its protein is CASNPTGTGTEAFF.

This chain joins TRBV12-3 or TRBV12-4 and TRBJ1-3; D ambiguous. The CDR3 is made up of 13 amino acids. The V end was cut by 6 bases, the J end by 0 bases, with 6 bases between. CDR3 region: CASRQTSGNTIYF. The CDR3 DNA reads TGTGCCAGCAGGCAGACCTCTGGAAACACCATATATTTT.

The CDR3 nucleotides are TGTGCCACCAGCATTGGGACTAATGAGCAGTACTTC. This encodes CATSIGTNEQYF. This sequence joins TRBV15 and TRBJ2-7; 7 positions match TRBD2. The CDR3 is made up of 12 amino acids. Per germline, CDR1 LNHNV and CDR2 YYDKDF (reference sequence). The trim removed 4 bases at V and 7 bases at J, leaving 4 bases unmatched.